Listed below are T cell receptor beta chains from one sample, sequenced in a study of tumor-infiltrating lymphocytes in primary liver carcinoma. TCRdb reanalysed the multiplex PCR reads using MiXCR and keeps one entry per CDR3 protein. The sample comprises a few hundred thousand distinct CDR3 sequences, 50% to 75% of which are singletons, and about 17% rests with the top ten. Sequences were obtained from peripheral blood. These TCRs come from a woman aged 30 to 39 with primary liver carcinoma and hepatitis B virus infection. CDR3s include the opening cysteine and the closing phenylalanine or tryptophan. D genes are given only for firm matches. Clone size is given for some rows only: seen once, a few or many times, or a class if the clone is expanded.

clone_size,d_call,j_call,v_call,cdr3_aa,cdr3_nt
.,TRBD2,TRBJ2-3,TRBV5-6,CASSLPRLAGGPDTQYF,TGTGCCAGCAGCTTGCCCAGACTAGCGGGAGGGCCGGATACGCAGTATTTT
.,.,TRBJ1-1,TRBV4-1,CANSQQTGVLLTGEAFF,TGCGCCAACAGCCAACAAACAGGAGTACTCCTTACAGGGGAAGCTTTCTTT
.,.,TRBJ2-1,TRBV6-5,CASSYGDSSREQFF,TGTGCCAGCAGTTACGGGGACTCCAGTCGTGAGCAATTCTTC
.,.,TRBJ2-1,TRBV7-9,CACSPRVNEQFF,TGTGCCTGCAGCCCACGGGTTAATGAGCAGTTCTTC
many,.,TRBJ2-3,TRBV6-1,CASLHRGADTQYF,TGTGCCAGCCTTCACCGAGGGGCAGATACGCAGTATTTT
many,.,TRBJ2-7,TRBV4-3,CASSQDTGTPEQYF,TGCGCCAGCAGCCAAGATACCGGGACCCCCGAGCAGTACTTC
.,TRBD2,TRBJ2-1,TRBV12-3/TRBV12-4,CVSSLMRGDYEQFF,TGTGTCAGCAGTCTCATGCGGGGGGACTATGAGCAGTTCTTC
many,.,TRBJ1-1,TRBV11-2,CASSLVLTGNTEAFF,TGTGCCAGCAGCTTAGTTTTAACAGGGAACACTGAAGCTTTCTTT
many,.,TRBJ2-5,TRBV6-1,CASQRETQYF,TGTGCCAGCCAAAGAGAGACCCAGTACTTC
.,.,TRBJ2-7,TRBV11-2,CASSLVDGSYEQYF,TGTGCCAGCAGCCTCGTCGACGGATCCTACGAACAGTACTTC
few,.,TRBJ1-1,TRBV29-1,CSVEGRAYPSRNTEAFF,TGCAGCGTTGAAGGCCGGGCATACCCGAGTCGGAACACTGAAGCTTTCTTC
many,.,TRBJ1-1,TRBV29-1,CSVEDLGTEAFF,TGCAGCGTTGAAGATTTGGGGACTGAAGCTTTCTTT
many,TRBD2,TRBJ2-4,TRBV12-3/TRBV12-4,CASSLGREGNIQYF,TGTGCCAGCAGTTTAGGGCGGGAGGGGAACATTCAGTACTTC
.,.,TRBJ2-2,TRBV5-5,CASSLVLGHLNTGELFF,TGTGCCAGCAGCTTGGTCCTGGGGCACCTGAACACCGGGGAGCTGTTTTTT
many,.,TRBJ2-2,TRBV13,CASSRRWGIVGTGELFF,TGTGCCAGCAGCCGACGATGGGGGATAGTTGGCACCGGGGAGCTGTTTTTT
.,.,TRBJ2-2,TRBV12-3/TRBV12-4,CASSLVRGANGEPFF,TGTGCCAGCAGTCTCGTCCGGGGGGCTAACGGGGAGCCGTTTTTT
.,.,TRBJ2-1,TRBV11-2,CASGSVLGSNEQFF,TGTGCCAGCGGCTCGGTTCTAGGGAGCAATGAGCAGTTCTTC
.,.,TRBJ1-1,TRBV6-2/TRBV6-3,CASMEWRTNTETFF,TGTGCCAGCATGGAGTGGAGGACGAACACTGAGACTTTCTTT
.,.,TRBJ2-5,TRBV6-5,CASSLQMDSQETQYF,TGTGCCAGCAGTCTACAAATGGACTCGCAAGAGACCCAGTACTTC
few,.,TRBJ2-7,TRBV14,CASSQDPRPGEQYF,TGTGCCAGCAGCCAAGACCCCCGTCCCGGCGAGCAGTACTTC
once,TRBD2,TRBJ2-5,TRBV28,CASSPATSGRETQYF,TGTGCCAGCAGTCCCGCGACTAGCGGGAGGGAGACCCAGTACTTC
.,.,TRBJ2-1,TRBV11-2,CTSSSGGAGLMVDEQFF,TGTACCAGCAGCTCCGGGGGTGCAGGGCTAATGGTAGATGAGCAGTTCTTC
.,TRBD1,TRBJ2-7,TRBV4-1,CAGSQQGSYEQYF,TGCGCCGGCAGCCAACAGGGGTCCTACGAGCAGTACTTC
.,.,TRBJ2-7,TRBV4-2,CASSQDPAGLYEQYF,TGTGCCAGCAGCCAAGACCCAGCGGGCCTCTACGAGCAGTACTTC
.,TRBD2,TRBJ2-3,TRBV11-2,CASGHWTSGTSYPSQYF,TGTGCCAGCGGCCATTGGACTAGCGGGACCTCCTACCCCTCGCAGTACTTT
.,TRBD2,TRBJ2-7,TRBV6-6,CASAGGGFEQYF,TGTGCCAGCGCGGGGGGAGGTTTCGAGCAGTACTTC
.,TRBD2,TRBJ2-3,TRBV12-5,CASGMGLPTDTRYF,TGTGCTAGTGGCATGGGACTACCAACAGATACGCGGTATTTT
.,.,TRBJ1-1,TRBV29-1,CRVVGHRERVNTEAFF,TGCAGGGTTGTGGGTCACAGGGAAAGGGTGAACACTGAAGCTTTCTTT
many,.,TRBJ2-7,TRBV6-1,CASSERSVGGSGYEQYF,TGTGCCAGCAGTGAACGGTCGGTAGGAGGGAGTGGGTACGAGCAGTACTTC